This is a list of T cell receptor beta chains from one sample in a study of Graves' ophthalmopathy and Graves' hyperthyroidism. Each CDR3 protein gets one entry after TCRdb re-called the multiplex PCR reads with MiXCR. This sample has over 150,000 distinct CDR3 sequences, with roughly two fifths found just once. Sample: peripheral blood. Receptors originate from a woman in her 40s with Graves' ophthalmopathy. CDR3s include the opening cysteine and the closing phenylalanine or tryptophan. A D gene is named only where the DNA matches it firmly. Not all rows give a size; the values are once, few, many and, for expanded clones, a class.

v_gene	len	j_gene	abundance	d_gene	CDR3aa	CDR3nt
TRBV27	14	TRBJ2-7	NA	NA	CASSGGGSSYEQYF	TGTGCCAGCAGTGGGGGAGGCAGCTCCTACGAGCAGTACTTC
TRBV28	15	TRBJ2-7	NA	TRBD2	CASRRVLAGEYEQYF	TGTGCCAGCAGGAGAGTCCTAGCGGGAGAATACGAGCAGTACTTC
TRBV12-3/TRBV12-4	18	TRBJ1-1	once	NA	CASSVFALIGGRDTEAFF	TGTGCCAGCAGTGTTTTCGCCCTTATCGGGGGAAGGGACACTGAAGCTTTCTTT
TRBV5-5	15	TRBJ1-5	many	NA	CASSFASVGNQPQHF	TGTGCCAGCAGCTTCGCAAGCGTAGGCAATCAGCCCCAGCATTTT
TRBV6-2/TRBV6-3	14	TRBJ2-2	many	NA	CASSYSGNTGELFF	TGTGCCAGCAGCTACAGCGGTAACACCGGGGAGCTGTTTTTT
TRBV19	16	TRBJ2-2	many	NA	CASNPAGRITTGELFF	TGTGCCAGTAACCCAGCCGGACGGATAACGACCGGGGAGCTGTTTTTT
TRBV2	15	TRBJ2-5	NA	TRBD1	CATNRDRGFGETQYF	TGTGCCACCAACCGGGACAGGGGTTTCGGGGAGACCCAGTACTTC
TRBV5-1	19	TRBJ2-7	many	NA	CASVVGRGNKRGSSYEQYF	TGCGCCAGCGTGGTGGGGCGGGGAAATAAAAGGGGGAGCTCCTACGAGCAGTACTTC
TRBV6-2/TRBV6-3	17	TRBJ1-5	many	TRBD1	CASSYLGTGDSNQPQHF	TGTGCCAGCAGTTACCTTGGGACAGGGGATAGCAATCAGCCCCAGCATTTT
TRBV12-3/TRBV12-4	13	TRBJ2-5	NA	NA	CASTDLNQETQYF	TGTGCCAGCACCGACCTGAACCAAGAGACCCAGTACTTC
TRBV7-2	13	TRBJ2-5	NA	NA	CASSSGLEETQYF	TGTGCCAGCAGCTCCGGACTGGAAGAGACCCAGTACTTC
TRBV3-1	20	TRBJ2-2	few	TRBD2	CASSQGLVTSGRAGNGELFF	TGTGCCAGCAGCCAAGGCCTCGTGACTAGCGGGAGGGCCGGGAACGGGGAGCTGTTTTTT
TRBV29-1	14	TRBJ2-7	once	NA	CSVGHGTASYEQYF	TGCAGCGTTGGCCATGGAACTGCATCCTACGAGCAGTACTTC
TRBV3-1	15	TRBJ2-2	many	NA	CASSQIQVLTGELFF	TGTGCCAGCAGCCAAATCCAGGTTCTCACCGGGGAGCTGTTTTTT
TRBV6-5	13	TRBJ1-2	many	NA	CASSYGSSYGYTF	TGTGCCAGCAGTTATGGATCTTCCTATGGCTACACCTTC
TRBV12-3/TRBV12-4	14	TRBJ2-7	NA	TRBD2	CASSWTSGSNEQYF	TGTGCCAGCAGTTGGACTAGCGGGAGTAACGAGCAGTACTTC
TRBV11-3	13	TRBJ1-2	many	NA	CASSLGAQRAYTF	TGTGCCAGCAGCTTAGGAGCCCAGCGGGCCTACACCTTC
TRBV6-2/TRBV6-3	16	TRBJ1-6	NA	TRBD1	CASNQDRGPYNSPLHF	TGTGCCAGCAACCAGGATAGGGGGCCGTATAATTCACCCCTCCACTTT
TRBV6-2/TRBV6-3	14	TRBJ1-1	NA	NA	CATASRSSDTEAFF	TGTGCCACCGCGAGCCGGAGTTCGGACACTGAAGCTTTCTTT
TRBV19	13	TRBJ1-1	many	NA	CASTPPGGTEAFF	TGTGCCAGTACCCCACCCGGGGGCACTGAAGCTTTCTTT
TRBV6-2/TRBV6-3	14	TRBJ2-2	many	TRBD2	CAITPASGSGELFF	TGTGCCATCACCCCGGCTAGCGGGAGTGGGGAGCTGTTTTTT
TRBV24-1	13	TRBJ1-2	NA	NA	CATSESGPRGYTF	TGTGCCACCAGTGAATCCGGGCCTCGAGGCTACACCTTC
TRBV5-1	14	TRBJ2-7	many	TRBD1	CASRAGQGTYEQYF	TGCGCCAGCAGAGCGGGACAGGGGACCTACGAGCAGTACTTC
TRBV18	14	TRBJ1-1	many	NA	CASSPKPGNTEAFF	TGTGCCAGCTCACCAAAACCCGGGAACACTGAAGCTTTCTTT
TRBV19	11	TRBJ1-3	many	NA	CASNYGNTIYF	TGTGCCAGTAATTACGGAAACACCATATATTTT
TRBV2	14	TRBJ1-1	once	NA	CASRINRDNTEAFF	TGTGCCAGCAGAATAAACAGGGACAACACTGAAGCTTTCTTT
TRBV28	14	TRBJ2-5	NA	TRBD1	CASGFWTGGETQYF	TGTGCCAGCGGCTTCTGGACAGGGGGAGAGACCCAGTACTTC
TRBV24-1	13	TRBJ2-2	many	NA	CATSAPGSGELFF	TGTGCCACCAGTGCACCGGGTTCCGGGGAGCTGTTTTTT
TRBV2	13	TRBJ2-7	many	NA	CASISDSSYEQYF	TGTGCCAGTATATCGGACAGCTCCTACGAGCAGTACTTC
TRBV27	15	TRBJ2-7	NA	NA	CASSLRTTKPYEQYF	TGTGCCAGCAGTTTAAGGACTACCAAACCCTACGAGCAGTACTTC
TRBV11-2	11	TRBJ2-5	few	NA	CASSRLETQYF	TGTGCCAGCAGCCGTCTGGAGACCCAGTACTTC
TRBV11-1	11	TRBJ1-1	NA	NA	CASSNRAGAFF	TGTGCCAGCAGCAACAGGGCTGGGGCTTTCTTT
TRBV28	15	TRBJ2-5	many	TRBD1	CASSGRDRVQETQYF	TGTGCCAGCAGTGGCCGGGACAGGGTTCAAGAGACCCAGTACTTC
TRBV28	14	TRBJ2-5	NA	TRBD1	CASRPDRGVGTQYF	TGTGCCAGCAGGCCCGACAGGGGAGTTGGGACCCAGTACTTC
TRBV19	15	TRBJ1-2	many	NA	CASSSSDRMWHGYTF	TGTGCCAGTAGTTCTTCGGACAGAATGTGGCATGGCTACACCTTC
TRBV24-1	14	TRBJ2-5	NA	TRBD2	CATSPGTSKETQYF	TGTGCCACCAGTCCAGGGACTAGCAAAGAGACCCAGTACTTC
TRBV20-1	15	TRBJ1-5	many	NA	CSATPQRIGNQPQHF	TGCAGTGCGACGCCACAGAGGATTGGCAATCAGCCCCAGCATTTT
TRBV15	15	TRBJ2-5	many	TRBD1	CATSTQLTGEETQYF	TGTGCCACCAGCACACAACTGACAGGGGAAGAGACCCAGTACTTC
TRBV2	13	TRBJ1-1	many	TRBD1	CASRNRGNTEAFF	TGTGCCAGCAGGAACAGGGGAAACACTGAAGCTTTCTTT
TRBV7-9	14	TRBJ1-6	many	NA	CASSLIQPNSPLHF	TGTGCCAGCAGCTTAATACAGCCTAATTCACCCCTCCACTTT
TRBV11-3	18	TRBJ2-7	many	NA	CASSLPRKEGPSVYEQYF	TGTGCCAGCAGCTTACCCCGCAAAGAGGGGCCGTCGGTGTACGAGCAGTACTTC